A single sample is the source of the 19 T cell receptor beta chains below, sequenced in a study of tumor-infiltrating lymphocytes in oesophageal squamous cell carcinoma (dated by TCRdb to the mid-2010s). Library creation used PCR. The reads were generated on an Illumina HiSeq 2000. Clones were called with MiXCR by TCRdb after fastp trimmed the public reads at Q25, and only in-frame beta chains were retained. One record per CDR3 amino acid sequence lists the most common genes and DNA. Within this sample are about 16,000 distinct CDR3 sequences, with 40% to 55% of them counted one time only. Around 31% of the sample is in the top ten clones. Sequencing was performed on normal esophageal tissue next to the tumor. Every receptor here comes from a female donor with esophageal squamous cell carcinoma.

V usage is TRBV7-2 and J usage is TRBJ2-5; 9 nucleotides match TRBD2. The end of the DNA is better explained by TRBJ2-7, so the J call may be wrong. This CDR3 has 16 residues. Germline V CDR1 and CDR2: SGHTA, FQGNSA. The CDR3 sequence: CASSLATSGSSYEQYF. The CDR3 region has the DNA TGTGCCAGCAGCTTAGCGACTAGCGGTAGCTCCTACGAGCAGTACTTC.

In this sample, this clonotype is medium-sized. This chain links TRBV12-3 or TRBV12-4 with TRBJ2-2; 8 bases align to TRBD1. The V segment lost 5 bases and the J segment 4 bases; nucleotides outside the gene matches: 6. This CDR3 spans 15 amino acids. CDR3 amino acids: CASSTRTGPTGELFF. The CDR3 DNA reads TGTGCCAGCAGTACTCGGACAGGGCCCACCGGGGAGCTGTTTTTT.

Details on this clonotype: A read error is possible here, since a much larger clone lies one base away. The J gene is TRBJ2-1, the V gene TRBV12-3 or TRBV12-4; 10 nucleotides match TRBD2. The end of the DNA aligns better with TRBJ2-7, so the J call may be wrong. This CDR3 has 15 amino acids. The CDR3 nucleotides are TGTGCCACGGCTATAGCGGGAGGCTCCTACAATAAGCAGTACTTC. This encodes CATAIAGGSYNKQYF.

The sample holds a few counts of this clonotype. The chain combines TRBV23-1 with TRBJ2-4, with TRBD2 matching 11 bases. TRBV23-1 has ORF status, its function being uncertain. This CDR3 is built from 17 residues. V lost 0 bases to trimming and J lost 0 bases; unmatched junction nucleotides: 1. The CDR3 DNA reads as TGCGCCAGCAGTCAATCGCTAGCGGGAGGAGCCAAAAACATTCAGTACTTC. It is translated as CASSQSLAGGAKNIQYF.

This chain connects TRBV7-6 to TRBJ2-3; 7 bases align to TRBD1. The CDR3 totals 14 residues. Looked up from germline, CDR1 is SGHVS and CDR2 is FNYEAQ. Trimming cost V 1 base and J 6 bases; bases outside gene matches: 4. CDR3 sequence: CASSLVVRGDTQYF. CDR3 nucleotide sequence: TGTGCCAGCAGCTTAGTTGTCAGGGGGGATACGCAGTATTTT.

The rearrangement joins TRBV7-2 to TRBJ2-1; 7 bases fit TRBD2. CDR3 length: 14 residues. Germline V lookup: CDR1 SGHTA, CDR2 FQGNSA. The ends lost 4 bases at V and 11 bases at J; junction bases unmatched: 11. The CDR3 sequence: CASSYSGTTQKQFF. The CDR3 bases are TGTGCCAGCAGCTACTCCGGGACTACACAGAAGCAGTTCTTC.

J is TRBJ2-5 and V is TRBV6-5; TRBD2 agrees at 14 bases. The J call is in doubt because the DNA end fits TRBJ2-4 better. The CDR3 is made up of 15 amino acids. Germline V gene sequence: CDR1 MNHEY, CDR2 SVGAGI. The CDR3 DNA follows: TGTGCCAGCAGTGAGACTAGCGGGGGGGCCAACATTCAGTACTTC. As protein: CASSETSGGANIQYF.

The sample holds many counts of this clonotype. A clone one base away is much larger, so this may be a read error. The rearrangement links TRBV7-2 to TRBJ2-3; D perhaps matches TRBD2 (5 bases). The CDR3 length is 15 residues. V lost 0 bases, J lost 14 bases, and 21 bases lay in between. Germline lookup yields CDR1 SGHTA and CDR2 FQGNSA. CDR3 bases: TGTGCCAGCAGCTTAGCCAGGACGAACACCGGGGAGCTGTATTTT. Encoded protein: CASSLARTNTGELYF.

V usage is TRBV7-9 and J usage is TRBJ2-1; 13 bases are shared with TRBD2. The DNA end is more similar to TRBJ2-7, so the J call may be wrong. The germline CDR1 and CDR2 sequences are SEHNR and FQNEAQ (reference sequence). The CDR3 is 14 amino acids. The CDR3 nucleotides read TGTGCCAGCAGGGTTGGACTAGCGGGAGACGAGCAGTACTTC. It specifies CASRVGLAGDEQYF.

This clonotype is termed medium-sized (0.01 to 0.1%). This chain links TRBV7-9 with TRBJ2-7, with D possibly TRBD1 on 5 matching bases. This CDR3 is 14 amino acids long. Germline V gene sequence: CDR1 SEHNR, CDR2 FQNEAQ (reference sequence). Trimming left V 2 bases short and J 7 bases short, with 15 bases between. CDR3 protein: CASSLSGQGNEQYF. CDR3 sequence (DNA): TGTGCCAGCAGCTTAAGTGGGCAGGGCAATGAGCAGTACTTC.

V usage is TRBV11-2 and J usage is TRBJ2-4, with 7 bases aligning to TRBD1. The end of the DNA is better explained by TRBJ2-7, so the J call may be wrong. CDR1 is SGHAT, CDR2 FQNNGV, per germline. The CDR3 has 12 residues. The CDR3: CASSRDRDEQYF. The CDR3 DNA reads as TGTGCCAGCAGCCGCGACAGGGACGAGCAGTACTTC.

This clonotype was found a few times. The chain employs TRBV2 and TRBJ2-5; D might be TRBD1 (6 bases). The J call may be faulty, since TRBJ2-7 better matches the DNA end. Germline V gene sequence: CDR1 SNHLY, CDR2 FYNNEI. CDR3 length equals 15 residues. In nucleotides, the CDR3 is TGTGCCAGCAGATTCCTGGACAGTGGGCGCTACGAGCAGTACTTC. Amino acid sequence: CASRFLDSGRYEQYF.

J is TRBJ2-1 and V is TRBV7-9, with 8 bases identical to TRBD2. The J call may be wrong; the DNA end is better matched by TRBJ2-5. CDR1 and CDR2 (germline): SEHNR, FQNEAQ (reference sequence). CDR3 length: 14 residues. The CDR3 region is CASSPHSGVETQYF. The CDR3 nucleotides read TGTGCCAGCAGCCCTCATAGCGGGGTGGAGACCCAGTACTTC.

The CDR3 DNA is TGTGCCAGCAGCTACCCTTTTGGACACCACTCTGGGGCCAACGTCCTGACTTTC. Its translation: CASSYPFGHHSGANVLTF. The chain uses TRBV7-2 and TRBJ2-6; tentatively, D is TRBD1 (5 bases). Germline V CDR1 and CDR2: SGHTA, FQGNSA. The CDR3 extends over 18 amino acids. The germline V and J ends were trimmed by 4 bases and 0 bases, with 16 bases remaining between them.

Details on this clonotype: In this CDR3 the conserved last residue, phenylalanine or tryptophan, is missing, so a read error is likely. Because the CDR3's place on the DNA is in doubt, the DNA is left out and the CDR3 is given as listed by TCRdb. The chain joins TRBV11-2 to TRBJ2-4; TRBD2 is taken as the D call from the table, unchecked against the DNA. From germline, CDR1 is SGHAT and CDR2 FQNNGV. The CDR3 adds up to 18 amino acids, both ends counted. CDR3 in amino acids: CASSPGTSGRSYEQYFGP.

The chain is built from TRBV7-2 and TRBJ2-4; D not certain. This CDR3 has 15 amino acids. CDR1 is SGHTA and CDR2 is FQGNSA in the germline V gene. V was pared by 4 bases and J by 8 bases, with 18 bases between. As DNA, the CDR3 is TGTGCCAGCAGCTCACTGGACGTAAGTTGGCACATTCAGTACTTC. Translating gives CASSSLDVSWHIQYF.

This clonotype counts as medium-sized. The chain recombines TRBV6-1 with TRBJ2-7, with D maybe TRBD1 (6 bases). V shed 8 bases and J shed 0 bases, with 11 bases lying between them. The germline V gene encodes CDR1 MNHNS and CDR2 SASEGT. CDR3 length: 13 amino acids. The CDR3 bases are TGTGCCAGCGGCCGGGACAACTCCTACGAGCAGTACTTC. It encodes CASGRDNSYEQYF.

Concerning this clonotype: This likely comes from a read error, as the CDR3 has no conserved phenylalanine or tryptophan at its end. It is unclear where the CDR3 begins or ends on the DNA, so no DNA is shown, and the CDR3 is as TCRdb lists it. This sequence joins TRBV6-1 and TRBJ2-1; the table names TRBD2, a call not compared with the DNA. Looked up from germline, CDR1 is MNHNS and CDR2 is SASEGT. The CDR3 has 19 residues if both end residues are counted. The CDR3 loop is CASSYAGGQSGHYGYTFGS.

CDR3 nucleotide sequence: TGTGCCAGCAGCCCCAACCAAGCCGTCCCATACAATGAGCAGTTCTTC. Amino acids: CASSPNQAVPYNEQFF. The V call is TRBV7-3, the J call TRBJ2-5, with D hard to call. With the DNA end fitting TRBJ2-1 better, the J assignment may be wrong. Germline CDR1 SGHTA, CDR2 FQGTGA. The CDR3 contains 16 residues.